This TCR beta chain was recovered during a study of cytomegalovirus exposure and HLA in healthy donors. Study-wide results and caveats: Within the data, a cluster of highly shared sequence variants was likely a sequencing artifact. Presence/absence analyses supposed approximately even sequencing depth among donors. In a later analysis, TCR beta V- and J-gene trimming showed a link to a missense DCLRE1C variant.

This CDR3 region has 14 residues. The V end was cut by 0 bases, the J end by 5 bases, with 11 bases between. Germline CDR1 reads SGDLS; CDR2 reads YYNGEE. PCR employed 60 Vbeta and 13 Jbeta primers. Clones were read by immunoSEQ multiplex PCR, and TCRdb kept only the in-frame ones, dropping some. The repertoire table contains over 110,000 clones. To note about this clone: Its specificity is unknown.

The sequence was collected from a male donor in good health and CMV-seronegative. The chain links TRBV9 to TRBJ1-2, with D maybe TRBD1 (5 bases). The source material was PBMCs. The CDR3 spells CASSVEDNTYGYTF. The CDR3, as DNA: TGTGCCAGCAGCGTAGAGGACAATACTTATGGCTACACCTTC.